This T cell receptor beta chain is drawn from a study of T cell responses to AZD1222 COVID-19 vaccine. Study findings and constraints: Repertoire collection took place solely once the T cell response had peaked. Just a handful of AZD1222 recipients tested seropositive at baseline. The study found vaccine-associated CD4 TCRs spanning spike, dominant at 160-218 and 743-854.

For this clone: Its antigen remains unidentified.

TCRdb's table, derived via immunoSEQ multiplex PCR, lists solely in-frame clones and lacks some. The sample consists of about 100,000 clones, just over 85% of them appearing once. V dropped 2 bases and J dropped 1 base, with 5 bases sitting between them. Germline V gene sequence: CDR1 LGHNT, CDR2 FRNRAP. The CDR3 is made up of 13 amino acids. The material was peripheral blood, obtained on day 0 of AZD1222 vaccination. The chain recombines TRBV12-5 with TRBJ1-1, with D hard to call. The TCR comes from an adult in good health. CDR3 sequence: CASGLSRNTEAFF. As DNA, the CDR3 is TGTGCTAGTGGTTTGAGTCGGAACACTGAAGCTTTCTTT.